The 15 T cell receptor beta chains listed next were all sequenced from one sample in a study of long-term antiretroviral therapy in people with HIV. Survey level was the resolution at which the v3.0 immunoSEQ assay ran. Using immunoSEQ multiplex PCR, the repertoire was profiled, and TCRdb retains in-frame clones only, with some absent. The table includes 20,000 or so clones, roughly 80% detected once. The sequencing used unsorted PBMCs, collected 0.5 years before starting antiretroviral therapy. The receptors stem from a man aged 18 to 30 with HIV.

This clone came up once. The CDR3 DNA reads as TGTGCCAGCAGAATATCCTCGGGACAGGGCTCTGGAAACACCATATATTTT. Encoded protein: CASRISSGQGSGNTIYF. The V and J genes are TRBV7-8 and TRBJ1-3; the match to TRBD1 covers 9 bases. Trimming took 6 bases from V and 0 from J; bases not matched to a gene: 9. The CDR3 is 17 residues long. Germline V lookup: CDR1 SGHVS, CDR2 FQNEAQ. The complete variable domain, with remaining parts taken from reference TRBV7-8 and TRBJ1-3, reads GAGVSQSPRYKVAKRGQDVALRCDPISGHVSLFWYQQALGQGPEFLTYFQNEAQLDKSGLPSDRFFAERPEGSVSTLKIQRTQQEDSAVYLCASRISSGQGSGNTIYFGEGSWLTVV.

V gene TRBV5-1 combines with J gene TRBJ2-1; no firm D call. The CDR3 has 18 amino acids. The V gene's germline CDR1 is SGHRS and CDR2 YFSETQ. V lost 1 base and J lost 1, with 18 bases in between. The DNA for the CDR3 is TGCGCCAGCAGCTTGTTATCTCTGGCGGCGCTATCCTACAATGAGCAGTTCTTC. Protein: CASSLLSLAALSYNEQFF.

CDR3 sequence: CASSGQGVREKLFF. In DNA, the CDR3 is TGTGCCAGCAGCGGACAGGGAGTTCGGGAAAAACTGTTTTTT. The V gene is TRBV9, the J gene TRBJ1-4; the match to TRBD1 covers 7 bases. The CDR3 is made up of 14 amino acids. Germline-derived CDR1 and CDR2 are SGDLS and YYNGEE. Losses at the gene ends were 3 bases for V and 8 bases for J; bases not matched to a gene: 7. The full variable domain, rest sourced from reference TRBV9 and TRBJ1-4, is DSGVTQTPKHLITATGQRVTLRCSPRSGDLSVYWYQQSLDQGLQFLIQYYNGEERAKGNILERFSAQQFPDLHSELNLSSLELGDSALYFCASSGQGVREKLFFGSGTQLSVL.

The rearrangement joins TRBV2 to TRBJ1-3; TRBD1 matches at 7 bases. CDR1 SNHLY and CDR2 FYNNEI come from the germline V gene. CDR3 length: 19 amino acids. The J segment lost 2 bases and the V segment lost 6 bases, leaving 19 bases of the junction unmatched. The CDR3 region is CASSAVGGPTGTPGNTIYF. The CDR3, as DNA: TGTGCCAGCAGCGCCGTGGGAGGGCCGACAGGGACCCCTGGAAACACCATATATTTT.

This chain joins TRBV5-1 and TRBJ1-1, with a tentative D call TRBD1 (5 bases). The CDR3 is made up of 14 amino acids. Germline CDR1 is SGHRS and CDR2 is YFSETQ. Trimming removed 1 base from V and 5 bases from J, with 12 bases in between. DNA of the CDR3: TGCGCCAGCAGCTTGACGCGGGGCGCGACTGAAGCTTTCTTT. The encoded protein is CASSLTRGATEAFF.

For the CDR3, the DNA is TGCGCCAGCAGCCAAGGCGTAGACTCCTTATGGGATGGCTACACCTTC. Its protein is CASSQGVDSLWDGYTF. This chain connects TRBV4-1 to TRBJ1-2, with D uncertain. The V end was cut by 1 base, the J end by 6 bases, with 18 bases between. CDR3 length: 16 residues. Looked up from germline, CDR1 is MGHRA and CDR2 is YSYEKL.

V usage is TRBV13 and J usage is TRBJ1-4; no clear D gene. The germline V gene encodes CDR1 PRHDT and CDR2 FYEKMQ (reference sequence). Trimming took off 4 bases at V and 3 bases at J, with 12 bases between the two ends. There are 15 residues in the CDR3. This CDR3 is CASSSAGSANEKLFF. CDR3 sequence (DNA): TGTGCCAGCAGCTCCGCTGGGAGTGCTAATGAAAAACTGTTTTTT.

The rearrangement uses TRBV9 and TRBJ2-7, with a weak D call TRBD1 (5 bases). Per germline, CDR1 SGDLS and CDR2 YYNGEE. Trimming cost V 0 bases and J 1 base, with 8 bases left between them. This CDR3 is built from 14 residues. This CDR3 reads CASSVEGKSYEQYF. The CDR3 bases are TGTGCCAGCAGCGTAGAGGGGAAATCCTACGAGCAGTACTTC.

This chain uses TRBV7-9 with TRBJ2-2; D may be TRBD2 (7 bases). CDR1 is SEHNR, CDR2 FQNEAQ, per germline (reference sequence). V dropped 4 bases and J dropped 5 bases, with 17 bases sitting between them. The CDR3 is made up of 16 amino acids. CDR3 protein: CASSYRGGTETGELFF. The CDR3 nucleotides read TGTGCCAGCAGCTATAGGGGGGGCACGGAAACCGGGGAGCTGTTTTTT.

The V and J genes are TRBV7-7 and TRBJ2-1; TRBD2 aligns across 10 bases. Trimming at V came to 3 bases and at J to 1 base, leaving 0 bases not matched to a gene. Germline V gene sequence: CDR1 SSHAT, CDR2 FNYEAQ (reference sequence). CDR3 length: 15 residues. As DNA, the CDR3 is TGTGCCAGCAGCTTGGGACTAGCGTCCTACAATGAGCAGTTCTTC. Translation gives CASSLGLASYNEQFF.

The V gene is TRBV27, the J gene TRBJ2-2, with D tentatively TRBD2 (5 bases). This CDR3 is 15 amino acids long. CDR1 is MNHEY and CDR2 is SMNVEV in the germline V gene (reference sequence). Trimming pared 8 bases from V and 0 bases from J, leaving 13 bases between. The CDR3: CASRVAGANTGELFF. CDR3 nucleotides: TGTGCCAGCCGAGTCGCCGGGGCGAACACCGGGGAGCTGTTTTTT.

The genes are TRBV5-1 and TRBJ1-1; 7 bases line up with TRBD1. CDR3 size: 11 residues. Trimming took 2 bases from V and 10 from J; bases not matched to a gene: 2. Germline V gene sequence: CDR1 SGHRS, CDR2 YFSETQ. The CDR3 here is CASSFQGVAFF. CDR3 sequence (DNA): TGCGCCAGCAGCTTCCAGGGGGTAGCTTTCTTT.

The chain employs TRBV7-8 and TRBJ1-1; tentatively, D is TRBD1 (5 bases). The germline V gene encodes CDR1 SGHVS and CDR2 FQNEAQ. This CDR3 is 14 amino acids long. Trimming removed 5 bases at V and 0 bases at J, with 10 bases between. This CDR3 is CASSADILNTEAFF. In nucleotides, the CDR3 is TGTGCCAGCAGCGCGGACATCCTGAACACTGAAGCTTTCTTT.

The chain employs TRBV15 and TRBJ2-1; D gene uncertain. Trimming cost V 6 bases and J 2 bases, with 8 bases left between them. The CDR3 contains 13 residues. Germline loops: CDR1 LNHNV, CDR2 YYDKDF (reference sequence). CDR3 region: CATRPGTYNEQFF. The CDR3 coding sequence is TGTGCCACCAGGCCAGGCACCTACAATGAGCAGTTCTTC. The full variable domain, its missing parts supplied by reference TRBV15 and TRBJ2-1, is DAMVIQNPRYQVTQFGKPVTLSCSQTLNHNVMYWYQQKSSQAPKLLFHYYDKDFNNEADTPDNFQSRRPNTSFCFLDIRSPGLGDTAMYLCATRPGTYNEQFFGPGTRLTVL.

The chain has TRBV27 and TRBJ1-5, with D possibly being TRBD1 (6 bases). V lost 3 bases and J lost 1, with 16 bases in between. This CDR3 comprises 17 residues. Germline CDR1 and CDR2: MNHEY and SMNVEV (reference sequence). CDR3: CASSLDQGTYSNQPQHF. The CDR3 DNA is TGTGCCAGCAGTTTGGATCAGGGGACCTACAGCAATCAGCCCCAGCATTTT.